This T cell receptor beta chain was documented in a study of blood T cell repertoires in COVID-19. The overall study: Samples representing acute and convalescent COVID-19 were sourced from the United States, Italy and Spain.

Sequencing used immunoSEQ multiplex PCR; TCRdb keeps in-frame clones, though not all of them. Among 350,000 to 450,000 clones listed, 70% to 90% were seen once. CDR3 size: 17 residues. CDR1 is WNHNN and CDR2 is SYGVQD in the germline V gene (reference sequence). Trimming removed 6 bases from V and 0 bases from J; junction bases left unmatched: 9. Those enrolled in Seattle joined during active infection and were followed longitudinally afterward. The clonotype originates from a woman between 35 and 50 years old with COVID-19, enrolled during active disease. Sequences were obtained from peripheral blood. The rearrangement links TRBV10-1 to TRBJ1-4; TRBD1 matches 8 bases. The chain's CDR3 is CASSRQGRRATNEKLFF. CDR3 DNA sequence: TGCGCCAGCAGCAGACAGGGGAGAAGGGCAACTAATGAAAAACTGTTTTTT.